The subject of this entry is one T cell receptor beta chain. The target antigen is unknown. The data are from a study of cytomegalovirus exposure and HLA in healthy donors. Study context: The Caucasian-associated ancestry cluster held 80% to 90% of over 350 genotyped donors. Findings and caveats of the study: It was assumed in the presence/absence analyses that sequencing depth was roughly uniform across donors. In an earlier analysis, about 87% or about 30%: the productive usage of most TCR beta V segments. In a later analysis, most CMV-associated TCR beta chains appeared HLA-restricted.

Both 60 Vbeta primers and 13 Jbeta primers went into the PCR. The data were produced by immunoSEQ multiplex PCR, yet TCRdb's version contains in-frame clones alone and is incomplete. This table holds approximately 150,000 clones, roughly 76% found once. This CDR3 is 14 amino acids long. CDR1 and CDR2 (germline): SGHTA, FQGNSA. V lost 5 bases to trimming and J lost 6 bases, with 14 bases between them. Sequenced: PBMCs. The receptor was isolated from a male donor in good health and CMV-seronegative. The chain uses TRBV7-2 and TRBJ1-3; D is unresolved. The CDR3 region is CASSPTGISNTIYF. The CDR3 nucleotides are TGTGCCAGCAGCCCCACGGGAATATCAAACACCATATATTTT.